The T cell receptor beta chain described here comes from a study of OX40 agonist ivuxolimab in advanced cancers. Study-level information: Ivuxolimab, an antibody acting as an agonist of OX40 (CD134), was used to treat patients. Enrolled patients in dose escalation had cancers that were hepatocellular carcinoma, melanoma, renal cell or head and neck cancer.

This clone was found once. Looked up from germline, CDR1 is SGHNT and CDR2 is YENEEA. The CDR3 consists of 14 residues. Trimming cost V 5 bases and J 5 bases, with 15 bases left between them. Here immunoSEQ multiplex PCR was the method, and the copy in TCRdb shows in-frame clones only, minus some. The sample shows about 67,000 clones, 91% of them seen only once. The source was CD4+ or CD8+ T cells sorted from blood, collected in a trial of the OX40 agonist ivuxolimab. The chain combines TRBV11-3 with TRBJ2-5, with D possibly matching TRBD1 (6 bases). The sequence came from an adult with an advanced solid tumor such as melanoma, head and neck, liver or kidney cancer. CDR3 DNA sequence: TGTGCCAGCAGCGCCTACAGGGAAGGCGAGACCCAGTACTTC. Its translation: CASSAYREGETQYF.